These T cell receptor beta chains were read from a single sample in a study of beta chain features in type 1 diabetes. TCRdb's table, derived via immunoSEQ multiplex PCR, lists solely in-frame clones and lacks some. The sample shows approximately 160,000 clones, about 8.5% of them seen only once. What was sequenced was central memory CD4+ T cells from blood. The source of these receptors is a man younger than 30 in good health. Each CDR3 is given with its conserved first and last residue. The order of the fields is D gene, V gene, J gene, CDR3 protein. The D gene is left open where the match is weak.

d_call: TRBD1; v_call: TRBV5-1; j_call: TRBJ2-7; cdr3_aa: CASSRTGGYYEQYF
d_call: NA; v_call: TRBV28; j_call: TRBJ2-7; cdr3_aa: CASRRPGRRNEQYF
d_call: NA; v_call: TRBV15; j_call: TRBJ2-2; cdr3_aa: CATRERGGLNTGELFF
d_call: NA; v_call: TRBV2; j_call: TRBJ1-6; cdr3_aa: CASSAYTPYNSPLHF
d_call: NA; v_call: TRBV28; j_call: TRBJ2-2; cdr3_aa: CASSLFMTGELFF
d_call: NA; v_call: TRBV7-2; j_call: TRBJ2-7; cdr3_aa: CASTPTVGPQWEQYF
d_call: TRBD1; v_call: TRBV6-1; j_call: TRBJ2-7; cdr3_aa: CASRAPGQGSYEQYF
d_call: TRBD1; v_call: TRBV2; j_call: TRBJ1-2; cdr3_aa: CASTPDREHGYTF
d_call: NA; v_call: TRBV19; j_call: TRBJ1-2; cdr3_aa: CASSQQGRVILKGYTF
d_call: TRBD2; v_call: TRBV5-1; j_call: TRBJ2-2; cdr3_aa: CASRTSAGELFF
d_call: TRBD2; v_call: TRBV2; j_call: TRBJ2-1; cdr3_aa: CASSEWGLAGTYNEQFF
d_call: NA; v_call: TRBV5-1; j_call: TRBJ2-3; cdr3_aa: CASSRTSSTYPSTDTQYF
d_call: NA; v_call: TRBV6-6; j_call: TRBJ1-4; cdr3_aa: CASRRLATNEKLFF
d_call: NA; v_call: TRBV7-8; j_call: TRBJ1-3; cdr3_aa: CASSLQGNTIYF
d_call: TRBD2; v_call: TRBV5-4; j_call: TRBJ2-5; cdr3_aa: CASSPKGLGLRETQYF
d_call: NA; v_call: TRBV5-6; j_call: TRBJ2-5; cdr3_aa: CASSLGEAQYF
d_call: NA; v_call: TRBV7-2; j_call: TRBJ2-5; cdr3_aa: CASSLTSSPETQYF
d_call: NA; v_call: TRBV28; j_call: TRBJ2-1; cdr3_aa: CASKEGQLNEQFF
d_call: TRBD1; v_call: TRBV18; j_call: TRBJ2-7; cdr3_aa: CASSPDRGLYEQYF
d_call: TRBD2; v_call: TRBV5-1; j_call: TRBJ2-1; cdr3_aa: CASSLVLALYNEQFF
d_call: TRBD1; v_call: TRBV4-3; j_call: TRBJ1-2; cdr3_aa: CASSQDRTGRRDTF
d_call: TRBD2; v_call: TRBV6-5; j_call: TRBJ2-1; cdr3_aa: CASTQREGLDEQFF
d_call: NA; v_call: TRBV20-1; j_call: TRBJ2-7; cdr3_aa: CSAPGTYEQYF
d_call: TRBD2; v_call: TRBV7-3; j_call: TRBJ2-3; cdr3_aa: CASSSRVAGGPTDTQYF
d_call: TRBD2; v_call: TRBV4-3; j_call: TRBJ2-7; cdr3_aa: CASSQTSGGAYEQYF
d_call: NA; v_call: TRBV9; j_call: TRBJ2-6; cdr3_aa: CASSFTGRRANVLTF
d_call: NA; v_call: TRBV7-2; j_call: TRBJ2-7; cdr3_aa: CASRKGVGDQYEQYF
d_call: NA; v_call: TRBV7-2; j_call: TRBJ2-3; cdr3_aa: CASSLVASASGTDTQYF
d_call: TRBD1; v_call: TRBV6-5; j_call: TRBJ1-2; cdr3_aa: CASGQGLGGYTF
d_call: NA; v_call: TRBV9; j_call: TRBJ1-5; cdr3_aa: CASSPMAQGNQPQHF
d_call: NA; v_call: TRBV7-9; j_call: TRBJ2-3; cdr3_aa: CASSLVPPSLYSTDTQYF
d_call: NA; v_call: TRBV19; j_call: TRBJ1-1; cdr3_aa: CASSASDYMNTEAFF
d_call: NA; v_call: TRBV5-1; j_call: TRBJ1-2; cdr3_aa: CASSSEWADPCF
d_call: TRBD1; v_call: TRBV28; j_call: TRBJ2-7; cdr3_aa: CASSPTGTGEQYF
d_call: NA; v_call: TRBV7-2; j_call: TRBJ2-3; cdr3_aa: CASSPPLKGVTDTQYF
d_call: TRBD1; v_call: TRBV9; j_call: TRBJ2-5; cdr3_aa: CASSPQITGGETQYF
d_call: TRBD1; v_call: TRBV5-1; j_call: TRBJ1-2; cdr3_aa: CASSLGTGVTYGYTF
d_call: TRBD1; v_call: TRBV6-1; j_call: TRBJ2-2; cdr3_aa: CASSELRGRANTGELFF
d_call: TRBD1; v_call: TRBV19; j_call: TRBJ2-7; cdr3_aa: CASSRTGPYYEQYF
d_call: TRBD1; v_call: TRBV30; j_call: TRBJ1-2; cdr3_aa: CAWGGLKGGGPYGYTF
d_call: TRBD2; v_call: TRBV6-6; j_call: TRBJ2-3; cdr3_aa: CASSYPGGGADTQYF
d_call: NA; v_call: TRBV29-1; j_call: TRBJ1-2; cdr3_aa: CSVVEQALWGGYTF